The 27 T cell receptor beta chains presented below share a single source sample, sequenced in a study of T cell responses to AZD1222 COVID-19 vaccine. TCRdb keeps only in-frame clones here, not all; method: immunoSEQ multiplex PCR. The sample has approximately 150,000 clones, approximately 90% seen once. The specimen comprised peripheral blood, sampled 28 days after the second AZD1222 dose. Receptor source: an adult who received the AZD1222 COVID-19 vaccine.

The chain has TRBV10-3 and TRBJ2-5; 10 bases line up with TRBD1. After removal of 6 bases from V and 5 bases from J, the junction contained 9 bases not matched to a gene. In germline, CDR1 is ENHRY, CDR2 SYGVKD. The CDR3 sequence is 15 residues long. The CDR3 reads CAISLGQGVRETQYF. The CDR3 region has the DNA TGTGCCATCAGCCTTGGACAGGGGGTTCGGGAGACCCAGTACTTC.

The chain combines TRBV6-6 with TRBJ2-7; D perhaps matches TRBD1 (6 bases). Per germline, CDR1 MNHNY and CDR2 SVGAGI (reference sequence). The CDR3 totals 14 residues. Trimming left V 8 bases short and J 0 bases short, with 14 bases between. Here the CDR3 DNA reads TGTGCCAGCTATCCCGGGGACAACTCCTACGAGCAGTACTTC. The encoded protein is CASYPGDNSYEQYF.

The chain has TRBV15 and TRBJ1-1; tentative D call: TRBD1 (5 bases). The V end lost 4 bases, the J end lost 6 bases, and 12 bases lay between the germline ends. CDR3 length: 13 residues. Germline V gene lookup returns CDR1 LNHNV and CDR2 YYDKDF (reference sequence). The DNA for the CDR3 is TGTGCCACCAGCAAAGGGGCGACATCTGAAGCTTTCTTT. This gives the protein CATSKGATSEAFF.

This rearrangement joins TRBV7-6 to TRBJ2-5; no clear D. Per the germline V gene, CDR1 is SGHVS and CDR2 is FNYEAQ. Trimming removed 3 bases at V and 3 bases at J, with 14 bases between. The CDR3 covers 15 residues. The CDR3 DNA is TGTGCCAGCAGCTTCTTTAAGGGAAGGGAAGAGACCCAGTACTTC. Translation: CASSFFKGREETQYF.

The chain carries TRBV25-1 and TRBJ2-5; D perhaps matches TRBD2 (5 bases). This CDR3 is built from 13 residues. Between the trimmed V and J ends, which lost 1 base and 5 bases, there was a span of 8 bases. The V gene's germline CDR1 is MGHDK and CDR2 SYGVNS. CDR3 amino acids: CASSEWGDETQYF. For the CDR3, the DNA is TGTGCCAGCAGTGAATGGGGAGATGAGACCCAGTACTTC. The full variable domain, with the rest looked up from reference TRBV25-1 and TRBJ2-5, is EADIYQTPRYLVIGTGKKITLECSQTMGHDKMYWYQQDPGMELHLIHYSYGVNSTEKGDLSSESTVSRIRTEHFPLTLESARPSHTSQYLCASSEWGDETQYFGPGTRLLVL.

The chain uses TRBV7-2 and TRBJ2-2; D gene ambiguous. Germline V CDR1 and CDR2: SGHTA, FQGNSA. Trimming removed 5 bases from V and 4 bases from J, with 14 bases in between. The CDR3 is 15 residues long. The CDR3 reads CASSPQGLSTGELFF. The CDR3 nucleotides read TGTGCCAGCAGCCCCCAAGGGCTCAGCACCGGGGAGCTGTTTTTT.

The chain has TRBV5-6 and TRBJ1-3; the D gene is possibly TRBD1 (5 bases). V shed 4 bases and J shed 3 bases, with 17 bases lying between them. The CDR3 sequence is 16 residues long. The germline V gene has CDR1 SGHDT and CDR2 YYEEEE. The CDR3 DNA is TGTGCCAGCAGCCCCATGGACACTCGGATTGGAAACACCATATATTTT. This gives the protein CASSPMDTRIGNTIYF. Full variable domain (rest looked up from reference TRBV5-6 and TRBJ1-3): DAGVTQSPTHLIKTRGQQVTLRCSPKSGHDTVSWYQQALGQGPQFIFQYYEEEERQRGNFPDRFSGHQFPNYSSELNVNALLLGDSALYLCASSPMDTRIGNTIYFGEGSWLTVV.

This chain connects TRBV3-1 (or the pseudogene TRBV3-2) to TRBJ2-3; D is ambiguous. The germline V gene encodes CDR1 LGHDT and CDR2 YNNKEL (reference sequence). Trimming left V 1 base short and J 0 bases short, with 11 bases between. There are 16 residues in the CDR3. The DNA of the CDR3 is TGTGCCAGCAGCCAAGGAAGAACCCTGAGCACAGATACGCAGTATTTT. The encoded protein is CASSQGRTLSTDTQYF.

Regarding this clone: Other DNA sequences in the sample encode the same CDR3. The V call is TRBV19, the J call TRBJ2-5; possible D gene TRBD2, 5 bases. This CDR3 comprises 11 residues. Germline-derived CDR1 and CDR2 are LNHDA and SQIVND (reference sequence). The V end was cut by 5 bases, the J end by 5 bases, with 6 bases between. The CDR3 loop reads CASSPGETQYF. The DNA for the CDR3 is TGTGCCAGTAGTCCGGGGGAGACCCAGTACTTC.

J is TRBJ1-5 and V is TRBV7-5. TRBV7-5 is labeled a pseudogene. The CDR3 runs 15 residues. For the CDR3, the DNA is TGTGTCAGAAGCTTCGATAGACCCGGAGGGCAGCCCCAGCATTTT. Protein sequence: CVRSFDRPGGQPQHF.

This clone turned up a few times. The rearrangement links TRBV25-1 to TRBJ1-1, with D unclear. The CDR3 consists of 15 residues. Germline CDR1 MGHDK, CDR2 SYGVNS. V was shortened by 3 bases and J by 2 bases, with 13 bases between the two germline ends. The CDR3 nucleotides are TGTGCCAGCAGTGACCCCCGGGATCTAAACACTGAAGCTTTCTTT. Translated, it gives CASSDPRDLNTEAFF. Full variable domain (missing parts from reference TRBV25-1 and TRBJ1-1): EADIYQTPRYLVIGTGKKITLECSQTMGHDKMYWYQQDPGMELHLIHYSYGVNSTEKGDLSSESTVSRIRTEHFPLTLESARPSHTSQYLCASSDPRDLNTEAFFGQGTRLTVV.

In this sample, this clone turned up once. The gene calls are TRBV5-1 and TRBJ2-1, with D unresolved. The CDR3 is 13 amino acids. CDR1 SGHRS and CDR2 YFSETQ come from the germline V gene. Trimming cost V 0 bases and J 1 base, with 2 bases left between them. The CDR3 sequence: CASSLGSYNEQFF. CDR3 DNA sequence: TGCGCCAGCAGCTTGGGATCCTACAATGAGCAGTTCTTC. Full variable domain (outside the CDR3, taken from reference TRBV5-1 and TRBJ2-1): KAGVTQTPRYLIKTRGQQVTLSCSPISGHRSVSWYQQTPGQGLQFLFEYFSETQRNKGNFPGRFSGRQFSNSRSEMNVSTLELGDSALYLCASSLGSYNEQFFGPGTRLTVL.

The chain joins TRBV12-3 or TRBV12-4 to TRBJ1-2, with D uncertain. V shed 2 bases and J shed 4 bases, with 8 bases lying between them. The CDR3 has 13 amino acids. The CDR3 region has the DNA TGTGCCAGCAGTTTACGAGCTCCCTATGGCTACACCTTC. Translation gives CASSLRAPYGYTF.

The V and J genes are TRBV6-5 and TRBJ1-2; 7 bases map to TRBD1. The germline V gene encodes CDR1 MNHEY and CDR2 SVGAGI. V lost 6 bases to trimming and J lost 5 bases; unmatched junction nucleotides: 6. The CDR3 totals 13 residues. CDR3 in DNA: TGTGCCAGCAGCCAGGACAGGAGGTATGGCTACACCTTC. The encoded protein is CASSQDRRYGYTF.

This chain links TRBV12-3 or TRBV12-4 with TRBJ1-6, with TRBD1 matching over 10 bases. The CDR3 loop spans 13 amino acids. The ends lost 6 bases at V and 9 bases at J; junction bases unmatched: 2. CDR3 region: CASSRDRGSPLHF. The CDR3 DNA reads TGTGCCAGCAGCCGGGACAGGGGTTCACCCCTCCACTTT.

V is TRBV30 and J is TRBJ1-1, with no clear D. CDR3 size: 13 residues. Germline values: CDR1 GTSNPN, CDR2 SVGIG (reference sequence). V was pared by 3 bases and J by 4 bases, with 12 bases between. For the CDR3, the DNA is TGTGCCTGGAGGTCCGGCCTGGGCACTGAAGCTTTCTTT. This encodes CAWRSGLGTEAFF.

This rearrangement joins TRBV4-1 to TRBJ2-2; D remains ambiguous. Trimming took 4 bases from V and 8 from J, leaving 5 bases between them. This CDR3 contains 11 residues. Germline loops: CDR1 MGHRA, CDR2 YSYEKL. CDR3 protein: CASSLPGELFF. The CDR3, as DNA: TGCGCCAGCAGCCTCCCGGGGGAGCTGTTTTTT.

J is TRBJ2-4 and V is TRBV20-1; 7 bases are a match to TRBD1. J lost 8 bases, V lost 3 bases, and 4 bases had no gene match. The germline V gene has CDR1 DFQATT and CDR2 SNEGSKA (reference sequence). There are 12 residues in the CDR3. Here the CDR3 DNA reads TGCAGTGCTAGTCCCGGGACAGACATTCAGTACTTC. Its translation is CSASPGTDIQYF.

This chain connects TRBV5-6 to TRBJ2-5, with 11 bases that match TRBD2. The germline gives CDR1 SGHDT, CDR2 YYEEEE. V dropped 2 bases and J dropped 5; count of bases not matched to a gene: 5. The CDR3 contains 15 residues. The CDR3 DNA follows: TGTGCCAGCAGCTTTAGCGGGGGGGCAAGTGAGACCCAGTACTTC. The encoded protein is CASSFSGGASETQYF.

The chain carries TRBV25-1 and TRBJ2-7, with 8 bases fitting TRBD2. Germline V gives CDR1 MGHDK, CDR2 SYGVNS. CDR3 length: 15 amino acids. Germline trimming cut 2 bases from V and 0 bases from J; bases unmatched to any gene: 3. The CDR3 DNA sequence: TGTGCCAGCAGTGAAACTAGCGGCGTCTCCTACGAGCAGTACTTC. It is translated as CASSETSGVSYEQYF.

The chain carries TRBV29-1 and TRBJ1-1; D is perhaps TRBD1 (6 bases). The CDR3 spans 14 residues. Trimming cost V 6 bases and J 1 base, with 15 bases left between them. Germline V CDR1 and CDR2: SQVTM, ANQGSEA. The CDR3, as DNA: TGCAGCGTCTATCCCGGACAGCAGAACACTGAAGCTTTCTTT. Its protein product is CSVYPGQQNTEAFF.

This rearrangement joins TRBV11-2 to TRBJ2-7; D possibly uses TRBD1 or TRBD2 (5 bases each). Per the germline V gene, CDR1 is SGHAT and CDR2 is FQNNGV. Trimming removed 1 base from V and 6 bases from J, with 22 bases in between. The CDR3 runs 17 residues. CDR3 protein: CASSLGQAGPWGAEQYF. CDR3 in DNA: TGTGCCAGCAGCTTAGGTCAGGCAGGGCCTTGGGGAGCCGAGCAGTACTTC.

The table lists this clone with a count of one. The rearrangement uses TRBV5-8 and TRBJ1-6; the D gene is possibly TRBD1 (5 bases). Trimming took off 4 bases at V and 7 bases at J, with 15 bases between the two ends. Germline CDR1 and CDR2: SGHTS and YDEGEE. The CDR3 sequence is 15 residues long. Written as DNA, the CDR3 is TGTGCCAGCAGCCCCTCCCGGGGCCCAAATTCACCCCTCCACTTT. This codes for CASSPSRGPNSPLHF.

V and J are TRBV29-1 and TRBJ2-3; possibly TRBD2 for D (6 bases). Trimming removed 4 bases at V and 5 bases at J, with 13 bases between. CDR3 length: 13 amino acids. Germline CDR1 reads SQVTM; CDR2 reads ANQGSEA. CDR3 sequence reads: CSVARLVIDTQYF. The CDR3 nucleotides read TGCAGCGTTGCCCGACTAGTTATAGATACGCAGTATTTT.

The chain uses TRBV5-1 and TRBJ2-7; 7 bases line up with TRBD1. V lost 1 base, J lost 5 bases, and 6 bases stayed unmatched. The CDR3 spans 14 residues. Germline values: CDR1 SGHRS, CDR2 YFSETQ. The CDR3 region is CASSLMDRTHEQYF. DNA for the CDR3: TGCGCCAGCAGCTTGATGGACAGGACCCACGAGCAGTACTTC.

The gene calls are TRBV5-4 and TRBJ1-2, with D unclear. Germline V gives CDR1 SGHNT, CDR2 YYREEE (reference sequence). V lost 4 bases and J lost 3, with 16 bases in between. This CDR3 is built from 15 residues. CDR3 residues: CASSPGVGGDYGYTF. The CDR3 DNA reads as TGTGCCAGCAGCCCCGGGGTCGGAGGCGACTATGGCTACACCTTC.

The table lists this clone with a count of one. Other DNA sequences of this sample code for an identical CDR3. V usage is TRBV3-1 (or the pseudogene TRBV3-2) and J usage is TRBJ2-7; D might be TRBD2 (5 bases). Trimming cost V 1 base and J 3 bases, with 7 bases left between them. CDR1 is LGHDT, CDR2 YNNKEL, per germline (reference sequence). The CDR3 totals 13 residues. The CDR3 loop is CASSQVRGYEQYF. Here the CDR3 DNA reads TGTGCCAGCAGCCAAGTTCGGGGCTACGAGCAGTACTTC.